These 10 T cell receptor beta chains came from one sample sequenced in a study of PD-1 blockade in classical Hodgkin lymphoma (dated by TCRdb to 2019 to 2021). Library method: the immunoSEQ multiplex PCR assay. What TCRdb holds here is the immuneACCESS table cut down to in-frame rearrangements. Part of the clones is not present; checked against another copy, under half of the missing clones reflect an unresolved V gene, and the others are unexplained. The sample table shows roughly 150,000 clones, and about 81% are seen once. The ten largest clones represent 7.5% to 10% of the sample. The meaning of the sample's time point label: cycle 2 day 1 (C2D1) of nivolumab. All trial patients had relapsed after autologous stem cell transplantation, with cohorts A, B and C differing in prior brentuximab vedotin exposure. Sequenced material: peripheral blood mononuclear cells (PBMCs), taken before the second cycle of nivolumab. The receptors shown here come from a human donor with classical Hodgkin lymphoma.

The chain has TRBV7-2 and TRBJ2-3; maybe TRBD2 (5 bases). Germline assignment: CDR1 SGHTA and CDR2 FQGNSA. The CDR3 loop spans 13 amino acids. Trimming removed 1 base from V and 15 bases from J, with 17 bases in between. In DNA form, the CDR3 reads TGTGCCAGCAGCTTAGAATCAGCGGTAGCCCAATATTTT. Its translation is CASSLESAVAQYF.

V usage is TRBV6-6 and J usage is TRBJ2-7, with D perhaps matching TRBD1 or TRBD2 (5 bases each). CDR1 and CDR2 from the germline V gene are MNHNY and SVGAGI (reference sequence). The CDR3 covers 14 residues. Trimming removed 6 bases at V and 3 bases at J, with 15 bases between. CDR3 in DNA: TGTGCCAGCAGGAGTCAGGGAGTCGGCTACGAGCAGTACTTC. Translation: CASRSQGVGYEQYF.

This CDR3 reads CASREGSANTEAFF. CDR3 nucleotide sequence: TGTGCCAGCAGAGAGGGGTCGGCGAACACTGAAGCTTTCTTT. This sequence joins TRBV5-6 and TRBJ1-1, with a possible D match to TRBD1 (5 bases). The CDR3 sequence is 14 residues long. From germline, CDR1 is SGHDT and CDR2 YYEEEE. V lost 5 bases to trimming and J lost 1 base, with 12 bases between them.

This chain joins TRBV5-1 and TRBJ2-3; 9 nucleotides match TRBD2. V shed 5 bases, J shed 5 bases, and the junction held 6 bases outside the gene matches. CDR3 length: 14 amino acids. Germline-derived CDR1 and CDR2 are SGHRS and YFSETQ. The CDR3 sequence is CASRGGGAEDTQYF. Written as DNA, the CDR3 is TGCGCCAGCAGGGGCGGGGGGGCCGAAGATACGCAGTATTTT.

CDR3 DNA: TGTGCCAGCTCACCACCGGAGAACAGCTATGGCTACACCTTC. The encoded protein is CASSPPENSYGYTF. The chain recombines TRBV18 with TRBJ1-2; D unclear. This CDR3 has 14 amino acids. Deletions cut 0 bases from V and 4 bases from J, with 9 bases between. CDR1 and CDR2 (germline): KGHSH, LQKENI.

The gene calls are TRBV9 and TRBJ2-7, with TRBD1 matching over 9 bases. Per germline, CDR1 SGDLS and CDR2 YYNGEE. The CDR3 contains 15 residues. V was pared by 2 bases and J by 5 bases, with 8 bases of the junction left unmatched. The CDR3 loop reads CASSVGTGYWDEQYF. The DNA of the CDR3 is TGTGCCAGCAGCGTGGGGACAGGGTACTGGGACGAGCAGTACTTC.

The genes are TRBV19 and TRBJ2-2; 9 bases are a match to TRBD2. Germline loops: CDR1 LNHDA, CDR2 SQIVND (reference sequence). This CDR3 is built from 15 residues. V lost 5 bases, J lost 4 bases, and 5 bases stayed unmatched. The CDR3 DNA reads as TGTGCCAGTAGTGCGGCGGGAGGGATCACCGGGGAGCTGTTTTTT. Translation gives CASSAAGGITGELFF.

CDR3 bases: TGTGCCAGCAGTAAGTTTCGGACGGACCAAGAGACCCAGTACTTC. It specifies CASSKFRTDQETQYF. This chain uses TRBV27 with TRBJ2-5; D call uncertain. V was pared by 5 bases and J by 0 bases, with 13 bases between. The CDR3 contains 15 residues. Germline V gene lookup returns CDR1 MNHEY and CDR2 SMNVEV (reference sequence).

The chain uses TRBV6-1 and TRBJ1-1, with D uncertain. Germline V CDR1 and CDR2: MNHNS, SASEGT. This CDR3 has 15 residues. The V end was cut by 6 bases, the J end by 4 bases, with 18 bases between. The chain's CDR3 is CASRGLGSRGTEAFF. For the CDR3, the DNA is TGTGCCAGCAGGGGGTTGGGGTCCCGGGGCACTGAAGCTTTCTTT.

This clone has only a few counts. The genes are TRBV6-5 and TRBJ2-7, with D uncertain. V lost 5 bases, J lost 4 bases, and 9 bases lay in between. CDR1 is MNHEY, CDR2 SVGAGI, per germline. This CDR3 region has 12 residues. The CDR3 region has the DNA TGTGCCAGCAGTCCACAGAAATACGAGCAGTACTTC. It codes for CASSPQKYEQYF.